This T cell receptor (beta chain) was profiled in a study of cytomegalovirus exposure and HLA in healthy donors. Study conclusions and caveats: Earlier analysis found most TCR beta V segments productive about 87% or about 30% of the time.

Turning to this clone: What it binds is not known.

Both 60 Vbeta primers and 13 Jbeta primers went into the PCR. Sequencing was performed with immunoSEQ multiplex PCR; in TCRdb, only in-frame clones are kept and a portion is missing. The sample has about 170,000 clones, about 75% seen once. The CDR3 contains 14 residues. Germline CDR1 reads SGHKS; CDR2 reads YYEKEE (reference sequence). Losses at the gene ends were 1 base for V and 4 bases for J; bases not matched to a gene: 3. What was sequenced was PBMCs. The J gene is TRBJ1-2, the V gene TRBV5-5, with 8 positions matching TRBD1. This TCR came from a man aged 40-49 years in good health and CMV-seropositive. The CDR3 region is CASSLYTGGYGYTF. In nucleotides, the CDR3 is TGTGCCAGCAGCTTGTATACAGGGGGCTATGGCTACACCTTC.